These T cell receptor beta chains were read from a single sample in a study of cytomegalovirus exposure and HLA in healthy donors. Only in-frame clones appear in the TCRdb table, and some are missing; sequencing was by immunoSEQ multiplex PCR. The table lists under 70,000 clones, around 88% of them singletons. Sequenced sample: PBMCs. Receptors originate from a woman between 18 and 29 years old in good health and CMV-seronegative. CDR3s include the opening cysteine and the closing phenylalanine or tryptophan. Each record gives: CDR3 protein, V gene, J gene, D gene, clone size, CDR3 length. A D gene is named only where the DNA matches it firmly. Clone size, where shown, is once, few, many, or a class for clones that have expanded.

CDR3: CASSRWQASDTQYF
V: TRBV7-3
J: TRBJ2-3
D: .
size: .
length: 14

CDR3: CASSGPGQGSYEQYF
V: TRBV19
J: TRBJ2-7
D: TRBD1
size: .
length: 15

CDR3: CASSLDLKGAIYEQYF
V: TRBV11-2
J: TRBJ2-7
D: TRBD1
size: .
length: 16

CDR3: CASSIGGQGGTEAFF
V: TRBV19
J: TRBJ1-1
D: TRBD1
size: few
length: 15

CDR3: CASSSLTSVELFF
V: TRBV7-3
J: TRBJ2-2
D: TRBD2
size: .
length: 13

CDR3: CASNLGASPNYGYTF
V: TRBV5-1
J: TRBJ1-2
D: .
size: .
length: 15

CDR3: CASSLGTLSYGGYTF
V: TRBV28
J: TRBJ1-2
D: .
size: .
length: 15

CDR3: CASSSSGQMNTEAFF
V: TRBV7-2
J: TRBJ1-1
D: .
size: .
length: 15

CDR3: CAWIPSGVQETQYF
V: TRBV30
J: TRBJ2-5
D: TRBD2
size: few
length: 14

CDR3: CASSLDRVSYEQYF
V: TRBV7-3
J: TRBJ2-7
D: TRBD1
size: .
length: 14

CDR3: CASSLGQGASQETQYF
V: TRBV7-9
J: TRBJ2-5
D: TRBD1
size: .
length: 16

CDR3: CASSLLQRFPMTDTQYF
V: TRBV7-2
J: TRBJ2-3
D: .
size: medium-sized
length: 17

CDR3: CASRYGGVADTQYF
V: TRBV10-2
J: TRBJ2-3
D: TRBD2
size: .
length: 14

CDR3: CASTSTGGNQETQYF
V: TRBV7-8
J: TRBJ2-5
D: TRBD1
size: .
length: 15

CDR3: CASSISGWDRGRTGELFF
V: TRBV19
J: TRBJ2-2
D: TRBD1
size: .
length: 18

CDR3: CASRATPGVFQETQYF
V: TRBV5-1
J: TRBJ2-5
D: .
size: .
length: 16

CDR3: CASSLANRNEQFF
V: TRBV7-6
J: TRBJ2-1
D: .
size: .
length: 13

CDR3: CASSEAGQGGYEQYF
V: TRBV6-1
J: TRBJ2-7
D: .
size: .
length: 15

CDR3: CASSFTDRVGYGYTF
V: TRBV5-5
J: TRBJ1-2
D: TRBD1
size: .
length: 15

CDR3: CASSFRQGAYSYEQYF
V: TRBV13
J: TRBJ2-7
D: TRBD1
size: .
length: 16

CDR3: CASSSGTGLWEKLFF
V: TRBV5-1
J: TRBJ1-4
D: TRBD1
size: .
length: 15

CDR3: CASSYSATSGGLYTDTQYF
V: TRBV6-7
J: TRBJ2-3
D: TRBD2
size: .
length: 19

CDR3: CASSFTAGVADTQYF
V: TRBV7-2
J: TRBJ2-3
D: TRBD2
size: .
length: 15

CDR3: CASSLTYSDVLTF
V: TRBV11-3
J: TRBJ2-6
D: .
size: .
length: 13

CDR3: CASSILLAGEETQYF
V: TRBV5-1
J: TRBJ2-5
D: TRBD2
size: .
length: 15

CDR3: CASSPRLAPGNTIYF
V: TRBV28
J: TRBJ1-3
D: .
size: .
length: 15

CDR3: CASSWGTGLVTDTQYF
V: TRBV5-1
J: TRBJ2-3
D: TRBD2
size: .
length: 16

CDR3: CASSDRPSTDTQYF
V: TRBV2
J: TRBJ2-3
D: .
size: .
length: 14

CDR3: CASQGAVKPQHF
V: TRBV19
J: TRBJ1-5
D: TRBD1
size: .
length: 12

CDR3: CASSHLLGGGQAGNTIYF
V: TRBV4-1
J: TRBJ1-3
D: TRBD1
size: .
length: 18

CDR3: CASSQRYGTPQETQYF
V: TRBV4-3
J: TRBJ2-5
D: .
size: .
length: 16

CDR3: CASSLAATRTYEQYF
V: TRBV11-2
J: TRBJ2-7
D: .
size: .
length: 15

CDR3: CASSLGRREQYF
V: TRBV13
J: TRBJ2-7
D: .
size: .
length: 12

CDR3: CASSFKSTGELFF
V: TRBV7-2
J: TRBJ2-2
D: .
size: .
length: 13

CDR3: CASSRTAAGNTIYF
V: TRBV28
J: TRBJ1-3
D: .
size: .
length: 14

CDR3: CASSQQGQQPQHF
V: TRBV18
J: TRBJ1-5
D: .
size: few
length: 13

CDR3: CASRRGQGGTEAFF
V: TRBV5-4
J: TRBJ1-1
D: TRBD1
size: .
length: 14

CDR3: CASSSGGGANTDTQYF
V: TRBV11-1
J: TRBJ2-3
D: TRBD2
size: .
length: 16

CDR3: CASSRGELAARRNEQFF
V: TRBV7-3
J: TRBJ2-1
D: TRBD2
size: .
length: 17

CDR3: CASSGRGGADNEQFF
V: TRBV9
J: TRBJ2-1
D: TRBD2
size: .
length: 15

CDR3: CASSKQGAWETQYF
V: TRBV25-1
J: TRBJ2-5
D: TRBD1
size: .
length: 14

CDR3: CAISESQDFGYTF
V: TRBV10-3
J: TRBJ1-2
D: .
size: .
length: 13

CDR3: CASSQDPGNSNQPQHF
V: TRBV4-1
J: TRBJ1-5
D: .
size: .
length: 16

CDR3: CASRGRIDSGRLNEQFF
V: TRBV5-1
J: TRBJ2-1
D: TRBD2
size: .
length: 17

CDR3: CASGQGAVGNTIYF
V: TRBV27
J: TRBJ1-3
D: TRBD1
size: .
length: 14

CDR3: CSGEIRGDYGYTF
V: TRBV29-1
J: TRBJ1-2
D: .
size: once
length: 13

CDR3: CASTPGPRGGETQYF
V: TRBV6-5
J: TRBJ2-5
D: .
size: .
length: 15

CDR3: CASRSTSGDETQYF
V: TRBV28
J: TRBJ2-5
D: TRBD2
size: .
length: 14

CDR3: CAWRNRQSSYNSPLHF
V: TRBV30
J: TRBJ1-6
D: .
size: .
length: 16

CDR3: CASSLTPGFNTEAFF
V: TRBV19
J: TRBJ1-1
D: .
size: .
length: 15

CDR3: CASGNRSTGELFF
V: TRBV6-4
J: TRBJ2-2
D: .
size: .
length: 13

CDR3: CASSPTGTGELFF
V: TRBV19
J: TRBJ2-2
D: .
size: .
length: 13